A single sample gave rise to the 9 T cell receptor beta chains below, sequenced in a study of T cell repertoires in cytomegalovirus infection. TCRdb independently ran MiXCR on the reads; one entry per CDR3 protein. The data hold a few hundred thousand distinct CDR3 sequences, with about 40% observed a single time. Antigens for these TCRs are unknown. The sample here was cultured PBMCs, taken from culture after CMV antigen stimulation. These TCRs come from a human donor in good health (CMV status not recorded). Some clones in this sample may be carry-over from other donors' samples.

J is TRBJ1-5 and V is TRBV6-1, with D hard to call. The CDR3 has 15 residues. Germline assignment: CDR1 MNHNS and CDR2 SASEGT. Trimming took off 3 bases at V and 2 bases at J, with 11 bases between the two ends. The CDR3 DNA is TGTGCCAGCAGTGACGTATCGAGAGGCAATCAGCCCCAGCATTTT. The encoded protein is CASSDVSRGNQPQHF.

A note on this clonotype: This may arise from a read error, as a much more abundant clone is one base away. The CDR3 loop reads CASSLGLVLAGGSREQFF. The CDR3 region has the DNA TGTGCCAGCAGCTTAGGATTGGTTCTAGCGGGGGGTTCACGAGAGCAGTTCTTC. The chain recombines TRBV7-8 with TRBJ2-1; 11 bases are a match to TRBD2. The CDR3 contains 18 residues. V lost 1 base, J lost 10 bases, and 15 bases stayed unmatched. The germline V gene encodes CDR1 SGHVS and CDR2 FQNEAQ. Together with reference TRBV7-8 and TRBJ2-1, the CDR3 gives the full variable domain: GAGVSQSPRYKVAKRGQDVALRCDPISGHVSLFWYQQALGQGPEFLTYFQNEAQLDKSGLPSDRFFAERPEGSVSTLKIQRTQQEDSAVYLCASSLGLVLAGGSREQFFGPGTRLTVL.

This clonotype was counted a few times. This chain links TRBV11-2 with TRBJ2-1; 10 bases are shared with TRBD2. This CDR3 contains 17 residues. J lost 6 bases, V lost 3 bases, and 11 bases had no gene match. Germline assignment: CDR1 SGHAT and CDR2 FQNNGV. The CDR3 loop reads CASSLSGRGFKGNEQFF. The CDR3, as DNA: TGTGCCAGCAGCTTGAGCGGGAGGGGGTTTAAGGGCAATGAGCAGTTCTTC.

This clonotype appeared many times. The chain links TRBV7-9 to TRBJ2-3; D gene uncertain. Germline V gene lookup returns CDR1 SEHNR and CDR2 FQNEAQ (reference sequence). The ends were cut back, 5 bases at V and 1 base at J, with 13 bases in the middle. This CDR3 spans 15 amino acids. CDR3 region: CASSRRTQGTDTQYF. The CDR3 bases are TGTGCCAGCAGCCGACGGACCCAAGGCACAGATACGCAGTATTTT.

This clonotype was observed a few times. This sequence joins TRBV7-2 and TRBJ1-5, with TRBD1 matching over 9 bases. V shed 6 bases and J 5 bases; nucleotides not matched to a gene: 20. CDR1 is SGHTA and CDR2 is FQGNSA in the germline V gene. This CDR3 region has 19 residues. CDR3 sequence: CASSPGTGSLLSYYQPQHF. CDR3 coding DNA: TGTGCCAGCAGTCCCGGGACAGGGAGCCTCCTCAGCTATTATCAGCCCCAGCATTTT.

This clonotype was seen once. The V call is TRBV7-6, the J call TRBJ1-4, with unresolved D. V dropped 1 base and J dropped 6 bases, with 15 bases sitting between them. CDR1 SGHVS and CDR2 FNYEAQ come from the germline V gene. CDR3 length equals 16 residues. The CDR3 loop reads CASSLVGGRWDEKLFF. CDR3 DNA: TGTGCCAGCAGCTTAGTAGGCGGCCGGTGGGATGAAAAACTGTTTTTT.

This clonotype was observed a few times. The chain has TRBV27 and TRBJ1-2; 9 nucleotides align to TRBD1. The CDR3 spans 15 residues. With 4 bases clipped from V and 4 bases from J, the junction kept 7 bases outside the gene matches. Germline CDR1 and CDR2: MNHEY and SMNVEV (reference sequence). The CDR3 region has the DNA TGTGCCAGCAGTTCGCGACAGGGGGTGCCCTATGGCTACACCTTC. Translated: CASSSRQGVPYGYTF.

The V and J genes are TRBV3-1 and TRBJ1-2, with D perhaps TRBD1 (6 bases). The V end lost 8 bases, the J end lost 3 bases, and 16 bases lay between the germline ends. The CDR3 totals 14 residues. From germline, CDR1 is LGHDT and CDR2 YNNKEL (reference sequence). DNA for the CDR3: TGTGCCAGCGGAACAGGGCTGGGAGACTATGGCTACACCTTC. This encodes CASGTGLGDYGYTF.

The chain has TRBV11-2 and TRBJ2-7; D gene unclear. Germline V gene sequence: CDR1 SGHAT, CDR2 FQNNGV. The CDR3 length is 15 residues. V was pared by 0 bases and J by 2 bases, with 11 bases between. CDR3 DNA: TGTGCCAGCAGCTTAGATCGGATCTCTCCCTACGAGCAGTACTTC. Protein product: CASSLDRISPYEQYF.